This T cell receptor (beta chain) was obtained from a study of shared clonotypes between healthy human individuals. On the study more broadly: Per donor, CD8 memory used one plate, CD8 naive used two, CD4 memory used three and CD4 naive used three.

Clones were read by immunoSEQ multiplex PCR, and TCRdb kept only the in-frame ones, dropping some. The data hold 550,000 to 700,000 clones, with around 78% observed a single time. General observations from the study: Against clonotypes common to all four donors, non-shared ones had lower generation probabilities. Represented diversity, genetic and exposure-history alike, was limited by few donors.

CDR3 length: 17 residues. V trimming: 2 bases; J trimming: 5 bases; junction bases outside the gene matches: 3. Germline V lookup: CDR1 MGHRA, CDR2 YSYEKL. Of note for this clone: The antigen remains unidentified. Other DNA variants within this sample encode the same CDR3.

Sequencing used memory CD4+ T cells sorted from blood. The subset: CD45RA-negative fraction. The chain is built from TRBV4-1 and TRBJ2-2, with TRBD2 matching 15 bases. The source is a woman between 25 and 40 years old in good health. The CDR3 is CASSQQGLAGGTGELFF. For the CDR3, the DNA is TGCGCCAGCAGCCAACAGGGACTAGCGGGAGGAACCGGGGAGCTGTTTTTT.